Listed below are T cell receptor beta chains from one sample, sequenced in a study of blood T cells in healthy people across ages. TCRdb fed the 5' RACE reads into MiXCR, producing one record per CDR3 protein. The sample has hundreds of thousands of distinct CDR3 sequences; around 45% are singletons. Sequencing was carried out using blood. These receptor sequences come from a woman aged 55 to 70 in good health. Each CDR3 is given with its conserved first and last residue. The order of the fields is J gene, D gene, V gene, clone size, CDR3 protein, CDR3 DNA. D genes are given only for firm matches. Not every row has a clone size; where given, it reads once, few, many or a size class.

J gene: TRBJ1-5
D gene: TRBD1
V gene: TRBV20-1
clone size: NA
CDR3 protein: CSGRQGIQPQHF
CDR3 DNA: TGCAGTGGGAGACAGGGGATCCAGCCCCAGCATTTT

J gene: TRBJ1-2
D gene: TRBD1
V gene: TRBV20-1
clone size: NA
CDR3 protein: CSATQSTGGNYGYTF
CDR3 DNA: TGCAGTGCTACACAATCGACAGGGGGCAACTATGGCTACACCTTC

J gene: TRBJ1-5
D gene: TRBD1
V gene: TRBV28
clone size: NA
CDR3 protein: CASSFVARGSGQPQHF
CDR3 DNA: TGTGCCAGCAGTTTCGTGGCCAGGGGGTCGGGTCAGCCCCAGCATTTT

J gene: TRBJ1-2
D gene: TRBD1
V gene: TRBV20-1
clone size: few
CDR3 protein: CSARGGQGNYGYTF
CDR3 DNA: TGCAGTGCTAGAGGGGGACAGGGGAACTATGGCTACACCTTC

J gene: TRBJ2-3
D gene: NA
V gene: TRBV7-2
clone size: few
CDR3 protein: CASSLEAPPDTQYF
CDR3 DNA: TGTGCCAGCAGCTTAGAAGCCCCCCCAGATACGCAGTATTTT

J gene: TRBJ2-7
D gene: NA
V gene: TRBV7-2
clone size: NA
CDR3 protein: CASSLDGPSSYEQYF
CDR3 DNA: TGTGCCAGCAGCTTAGATGGGCCGAGCTCCTACGAGCAGTACTTC

J gene: TRBJ2-1
D gene: TRBD2
V gene: TRBV5-1
clone size: NA
CDR3 protein: CASSSRPGLEVNEQFF
CDR3 DNA: TGCGCCAGCAGCTCGAGGCCGGGACTAGAGGTCAATGAGCAGTTCTTC

J gene: TRBJ2-5
D gene: TRBD1
V gene: TRBV7-2
clone size: NA
CDR3 protein: CASSLTGRLETQYF
CDR3 DNA: TGTGCCAGCAGCTTGACAGGGCGACTAGAGACCCAGTACTTC

J gene: TRBJ2-7
D gene: NA
V gene: TRBV18
clone size: NA
CDR3 protein: CASSPSGGREQYF
CDR3 DNA: TGTGCCAGCTCACCTTCCGGTGGCCGCGAGCAGTACTTC

J gene: TRBJ1-6
D gene: TRBD1
V gene: TRBV7-2
clone size: once
CDR3 protein: CASRPDRGTNSPLHF
CDR3 DNA: TGTGCCAGCAGACCCGACAGGGGGACGAATTCACCCCTCCACTTT

J gene: TRBJ1-2
D gene: NA
V gene: TRBV7-9
clone size: NA
CDR3 protein: CASSSVTGLANYGYTF
CDR3 DNA: TGTGCCAGCAGCTCTGTTACAGGGTTAGCTAACTATGGCTACACCTTC

J gene: TRBJ2-3
D gene: NA
V gene: TRBV7-2
clone size: NA
CDR3 protein: CASSLGRTGSSTDTQYF
CDR3 DNA: TGTGCCAGCAGCTTAGGTCGCACAGGAAGTTCCACAGATACGCAGTATTTT

J gene: TRBJ2-4
D gene: NA
V gene: TRBV20-1
clone size: NA
CDR3 protein: CSARWGREAKNIQYF
CDR3 DNA: TGCAGTGCTAGATGGGGCAGGGAAGCCAAAAACATTCAGTACTTC

J gene: TRBJ2-1
D gene: TRBD1
V gene: TRBV2
clone size: NA
CDR3 protein: CASTQDRVRESSYNEQFF
CDR3 DNA: TGTGCCAGCACCCAGGACAGGGTCCGGGAGAGCTCCTACAATGAGCAGTTCTTC

J gene: TRBJ1-2
D gene: TRBD1
V gene: TRBV6-1
clone size: NA
CDR3 protein: CASSDRSRAGGNGYTF
CDR3 DNA: TGTGCCAGCAGTGACCGATCCCGAGCAGGGGGCAATGGCTACACCTTC

J gene: TRBJ2-3
D gene: NA
V gene: TRBV29-1
clone size: NA
CDR3 protein: CSLARSTDTQYF
CDR3 DNA: TGCAGCCTAGCGAGGAGCACAGATACGCAGTATTTT

J gene: TRBJ2-5
D gene: TRBD2
V gene: TRBV4-3
clone size: NA
CDR3 protein: CASSQYRGSSYEQYF
CDR3 DNA: TGCGCCAGCAGCCAATACCGCGGGAGTTCGTATGAGCAGTACTTC

J gene: TRBJ2-7
D gene: NA
V gene: TRBV4-1
clone size: NA
CDR3 protein: CASSQEQIPTYEQYF
CDR3 DNA: TGCGCCAGCAGCCAAGAGCAGATCCCTACTTACGAGCAGTACTTC

J gene: TRBJ2-5
D gene: TRBD2
V gene: TRBV19
clone size: NA
CDR3 protein: CASSPRTSGLQETQYF
CDR3 DNA: TGTGCCAGTAGTCCCCGGACTAGCGGCCTCCAAGAGACCCAGTACTTC

J gene: TRBJ2-2
D gene: TRBD2
V gene: TRBV10-3
clone size: once
CDR3 protein: CAIIQQGSGLAENTGELFF
CDR3 DNA: TGTGCCATCATCCAGCAGGGTAGTGGACTAGCGGAAAACACCGGGGAGCTGTTTTTT

J gene: TRBJ2-7
D gene: NA
V gene: TRBV29-1
clone size: NA
CDR3 protein: CSVARGGTYEQYF
CDR3 DNA: TGCAGCGTTGCAAGGGGCGGAACCTACGAGCAGTACTTC

J gene: TRBJ2-7
D gene: NA
V gene: TRBV7-3
clone size: NA
CDR3 protein: CASSQVFAAEQYF
CDR3 DNA: TGTGCCAGCAGTCAGGTGTTCGCTGCCGAGCAGTACTTC

J gene: TRBJ2-7
D gene: TRBD1
V gene: TRBV6-1
clone size: NA
CDR3 protein: CASIPDRGSTYEQYF
CDR3 DNA: TGTGCCAGCATTCCGGACAGGGGAAGCACCTACGAGCAGTACTTC

J gene: TRBJ2-5
D gene: NA
V gene: TRBV2
clone size: few
CDR3 protein: CASSETGYQETQYF
CDR3 DNA: TGTGCCAGCAGCGAGACAGGCTACCAAGAGACCCAGTACTTC

J gene: TRBJ2-7
D gene: TRBD1
V gene: TRBV5-1
clone size: few
CDR3 protein: CASMPTGQVSEQYF
CDR3 DNA: TGCGCCAGCATGCCAACTGGACAGGTTAGCGAGCAGTACTTC

J gene: TRBJ2-2
D gene: TRBD1
V gene: TRBV9
clone size: few
CDR3 protein: CASSVGTGVAGELFF
CDR3 DNA: TGTGCCAGCAGCGTAGGGACAGGGGTAGCCGGGGAGCTGTTTTTT

J gene: TRBJ2-7
D gene: TRBD2
V gene: TRBV10-3
clone size: few
CDR3 protein: CAISASGKSYEQYF
CDR3 DNA: TGTGCCATCAGTGCCAGCGGGAAGTCCTACGAGCAGTACTTC

J gene: TRBJ2-7
D gene: NA
V gene: TRBV7-2
clone size: NA
CDR3 protein: CASSLVALGTGCEQYF
CDR3 DNA: TGTGCCAGCAGCTTAGTTGCTTTGGGCACGGGCTGCGAGCAGTACTTC

J gene: TRBJ1-1
D gene: NA
V gene: TRBV10-3
clone size: few
CDR3 protein: CAISPTVNTEAFF
CDR3 DNA: TGTGCCATCAGTCCGACAGTGAACACTGAAGCTTTCTTT

J gene: TRBJ2-3
D gene: NA
V gene: TRBV6-5
clone size: NA
CDR3 protein: CASSYSGTSPNTQYF
CDR3 DNA: TGTGCCAGCAGTTACTCCGGGACCAGCCCTAATACGCAGTATTTT

J gene: TRBJ2-1
D gene: TRBD2
V gene: TRBV6-2/TRBV6-3
clone size: NA
CDR3 protein: CASSYPTGGSYSGRRRNEQFF
CDR3 DNA: TGTGCCAGCAGTTACCCAACCGGGGGCTCCTATAGCGGGAGGAGGAGAAATGAGCAGTTCTTC

J gene: TRBJ1-1
D gene: NA
V gene: TRBV2
clone size: NA
CDR3 protein: CASIPSPGGEAFF
CDR3 DNA: TGTGCCAGCATTCCCTCACCGGGGGGAGAAGCTTTCTTT

J gene: TRBJ1-6
D gene: NA
V gene: TRBV12-3/TRBV12-4
clone size: NA
CDR3 protein: CASSFGRLGSPPHF
CDR3 DNA: TGTGCCAGCAGTTTTGGGCGGCTTGGTTCACCCCCCCACTTT

J gene: TRBJ1-1
D gene: NA
V gene: TRBV7-3
clone size: few
CDR3 protein: CASSPQWGDTEAFF
CDR3 DNA: TGTGCCAGCAGCCCCCAGTGGGGGGACACTGAAGCTTTCTTT

J gene: TRBJ1-2
D gene: TRBD1
V gene: TRBV7-9
clone size: NA
CDR3 protein: CASSWADRTSYGYTF
CDR3 DNA: TGTGCCAGCAGCTGGGCGGACAGGACTAGTTATGGCTACACCTTC

J gene: TRBJ2-1
D gene: TRBD2
V gene: TRBV7-3
clone size: many
CDR3 protein: CASSQFGREYNEQFF
CDR3 DNA: TGTGCCAGCAGCCAGTTCGGGCGGGAGTACAATGAGCAGTTCTTC

J gene: TRBJ1-1
D gene: NA
V gene: TRBV3-1
clone size: NA
CDR3 protein: CASSQDIGTEAFF
CDR3 DNA: TGTGCCAGCAGCCAAGACATCGGCACTGAAGCTTTCTTT

J gene: TRBJ2-7
D gene: NA
V gene: TRBV28
clone size: once
CDR3 protein: CASSLSAVGYEQYF
CDR3 DNA: TGTGCCAGCAGTTTATCGGCCGTGGGTTACGAGCAGTACTTC

J gene: TRBJ2-2
D gene: NA
V gene: TRBV9
clone size: few
CDR3 protein: CASSVARGRNTGELFF
CDR3 DNA: TGTGCCAGCAGCGTAGCAAGGGGAAGGAACACCGGGGAGCTGTTTTTT

J gene: TRBJ2-3
D gene: TRBD1
V gene: TRBV20-1
clone size: NA
CDR3 protein: CSARANRGGATDTQYF
CDR3 DNA: TGCAGTGCTAGAGCAAACAGGGGTGGGGCCACAGATACGCAGTATTTT